This TCR beta chain appears in the sequencing data of a study of OX40 agonist ivuxolimab in advanced cancers. Across the whole study: People in dose escalation had one of these cancers: hepatocellular carcinoma, melanoma, renal cell or head and neck cancer. Earlier anti-PD-1, anti-PD-L1 or anti-CTLA-4 therapy was permitted; about 44% had received some. Study-wide results and limits: Averaging showed that CD8+ T cells had more expanded clones than CD4+ did.

Of note for this clone: Its antigen remains unknown.

The CDR3 sequence is 14 residues long. Germline V gene sequence: CDR1 MDHEN, CDR2 SYDVKM. The V and J ends lost 8 bases and 4 bases respectively, with 17 bases between them. This table comes from immunoSEQ multiplex PCR, and its TCRdb copy is limited to in-frame clones, with some not included. This table has approximately 89,000 clones, approximately 91% appearing once. The chain recombines TRBV28 with TRBJ2-5, with TRBD2 as a possible D gene (7 bases). The sequencing used CD4+ or CD8+ T cells sorted from blood, collected in a trial of the OX40 agonist ivuxolimab. The receptor was isolated from an adult with an advanced solid tumor such as melanoma, head and neck, liver or kidney cancer. The CDR3 bases are TGTGCCAGCTGGTCTGGGGGCGGGGGAGAGACCCAGTACTTC. Its translation: CASWSGGGGETQYF.